Presented here are 13 T cell receptor beta chains from one specimen sequenced in a study of CD8 T cells in Susac syndrome. The RNA input was roughly 0.45 to 1 ug, and it was reverse transcribed with random hexamers. TCRdb recomputed calls from the immunoSEQ multiplex PCR reads with MiXCR, one row per CDR3 protein. The sample lists fewer than 60,000 distinct CDR3 sequences; about 95% were seen once. Sequencing was carried out using CD8+ T cells from PBMCs. Every receptor here comes from a human donor with Susac syndrome.

The rearrangement joins TRBV3-1 to TRBJ2-5; 11 bases are a match to TRBD1. The ends lost 6 bases at V and 5 bases at J; junction bases unmatched: 8. The germline CDR1 and CDR2 sequences are LGHDT and YNNKEL (reference sequence). The CDR3 consists of 15 residues. The CDR3 sequence: CASREGQGAMETQYF. The CDR3 nucleotides are TGTGCCAGCAGGGAAGGACAGGGGGCGATGGAGACCCAGTACTTC.

A single count supports this clonotype. The chain recombines TRBV15 with TRBJ1-5; unclear D gene. CDR3 size: 16 residues. Trimming pared 5 bases from V and 0 bases from J, leaving 14 bases between. CDR1 is LNHNV and CDR2 is YYDKDF in the germline V gene (reference sequence). CDR3 sequence reads: CATSLMGRDSNQPQHF. CDR3 DNA sequence: TGTGCCACCAGCCTCATGGGGAGGGATAGCAATCAGCCCCAGCATTTT.

V and J are TRBV5-1 and TRBJ1-6, with D possibly TRBD1 on 5 matching bases. CDR3 length: 15 amino acids. In germline, CDR1 is SGHRS, CDR2 YFSETQ. The V end lost 6 bases, the J end lost 5 bases, and 15 bases lay between the germline ends. The CDR3 protein is CASIIPTGDNSPLHF. The CDR3 DNA reads TGCGCCAGCATTATCCCTACGGGGGATAATTCACCCCTCCACTTT.

This chain joins TRBV30 and TRBJ1-1; D possibly corresponds to TRBD1 (6 bases). This CDR3 region has 12 residues. Looked up from germline, CDR1 is GTSNPN and CDR2 is SVGIG (reference sequence). The CDR3: CAGTGRRAEAFF. In DNA, the CDR3 is TGTGCTGGAACAGGGCGGAGAGCTGAAGCTTTCTTT.

The chain recombines TRBV20-1 with TRBJ2-1, with D possibly being TRBD2 (6 bases). The CDR3 covers 13 residues. Trimming removed 3 bases from V and 5 bases from J, with 11 bases in between. Per germline, CDR1 DFQATT and CDR2 SNEGSKA (reference sequence). The CDR3 DNA is TGCAGTGCTAGCGGGGGACCGCACAATGAGCAGTTCTTC. Its protein is CSASGGPHNEQFF.

The CDR3 DNA is TGTGCCAGCAGCCAAGCGGGACAATGGTACTACGAGCAGTACTTC. Translated, it gives CASSQAGQWYYEQYF. The chain combines TRBV7-2 with TRBJ2-7; a possible D gene is TRBD2 (7 bases). Trimming took 5 bases from V and 3 from J, leaving 17 bases between them. The germline gives CDR1 SGHTA, CDR2 FQGNSA. The CDR3 has 15 amino acids.

This chain uses TRBV3-1 with TRBJ2-7; D uncertain. Germline V lookup: CDR1 LGHDT, CDR2 YNNKEL (reference sequence). V was pared by 0 bases and J by 3 bases, with 15 bases between. The CDR3 extends over 16 amino acids. CDR3: CASSQDVFENIYEQYF. The CDR3 bases are TGTGCCAGCAGCCAAGATGTTTTCGAGAACATCTACGAGCAGTACTTC.

This chain connects TRBV5-1 to TRBJ2-7; D might be TRBD1 (6 bases). Germline CDR1 is SGHRS and CDR2 is YFSETQ. The CDR3 sequence is 13 residues long. Trimming stripped 4 bases from V and 4 bases from J, with 12 bases between. Written as DNA, the CDR3 is TGCGCCAGCAGCGGGCAGGGGCCATACGAGCAGTACTTC. This sequence encodes CASSGQGPYEQYF. Looking up the rest from reference TRBV5-1 and TRBJ2-7 gives the full variable domain: KAGVTQTPRYLIKTRGQQVTLSCSPISGHRSVSWYQQTPGQGLQFLFEYFSETQRNKGNFPGRFSGRQFSNSRSEMNVSTLELGDSALYLCASSGQGPYEQYFGPGTRLTVT.

The chain uses TRBV7-2 and TRBJ2-3; tentative D call: TRBD2 (7 bases). Germline lookup yields CDR1 SGHTA and CDR2 FQGNSA. The CDR3 is 18 residues long. V lost 6 bases to trimming and J lost 5 bases, with 27 bases between them. The CDR3 loop reads CASSFPPGGGGFGDTQYF. In nucleotides, the CDR3 is TGTGCCAGCAGTTTTCCCCCCGGGGGCGGGGGATTCGGAGATACGCAGTATTTT.

The genes are TRBV7-9 and TRBJ1-2; D is perhaps TRBD1 (5 bases). The CDR3 loop spans 15 amino acids. Trimming took 1 base from V and 3 from J, leaving 12 bases between them. CDR1 is SEHNR, CDR2 FQNEAQ, per germline (reference sequence). The CDR3 sequence: CASSLGLQGDYGYTF. The CDR3 DNA reads as TGTGCCAGCAGCTTAGGATTGCAGGGAGACTATGGCTACACCTTC.

The genes are TRBV19 and TRBJ1-1; D uncertain. V lost 5 bases, J lost 6 bases, and 16 bases lay in between. CDR3 length: 14 residues. Germline CDR1 and CDR2: LNHDA and SQIVND (reference sequence). The CDR3 nucleotides are TGTGCCAGTAGTCCCCAGGTAGGAGGCCCTGAAGCTTTCTTT. Protein product: CASSPQVGGPEAFF. Full variable domain (missing parts from reference TRBV19 and TRBJ1-1): DGGITQSPKYLFRKEGQNVTLSCEQNLNHDAMYWYRQDPGQGLRLIYYSQIVNDFQKGDIAEGYSVSREKKESFPLTVTSAQKNPTAFYLCASSPQVGGPEAFFGQGTRLTVV.

J is TRBJ2-3 and V is TRBV5-3; the D gene could be TRBD1 or TRBD2 (6 bases each). TRBV5-3 is filed as an ORF, its function uncertain. Trimming removed 7 bases from V and 1 base from J, with 25 bases in between. CDR3 length: 18 residues. CDR3 region: CARGDGPGRGRGTDTQYF. In DNA form, the CDR3 reads TGTGCCAGAGGAGATGGGCCAGGACGGGGGCGCGGCACAGATACGCAGTATTTT.

This sequence joins TRBV2 and TRBJ2-6, with 7 bases identical to TRBD1. The junction had 7 bases not matched to a gene; V was cut back by 11 bases and J by 0 bases. From germline, CDR1 is SNHLY and CDR2 FYNNEI. The CDR3 has 15 amino acids. The CDR3 nucleotides read TGTGCCGCCAGGGGGTCCCCCTCTGGGGCCAACGTCCTGACTTTC. Translating gives CAARGSPSGANVLTF.